The 14 T cell receptor beta chains below all came from one sample that was sequenced in a study of blood T cell repertoires in COVID-19. Generated by immunoSEQ multiplex PCR, the TCRdb table keeps only in-frame clones and is missing some. The sample consists of some 62,000 clones, 65% to 80% of them appearing once. Material for sequencing was peripheral blood. These receptors all stem from a human donor in a cohort sampled during active COVID-19.

The chain is built from TRBV7-6 and TRBJ2-5, with 7 bases that match TRBD1. The CDR3 spans 13 residues. The germline V gene has CDR1 SGHVS and CDR2 FNYEAQ. V shed 1 base and J 5 bases; nucleotides not matched to a gene: 1. CDR3: CASSLGQGETQYF. For the CDR3, the DNA is TGTGCCAGCAGCTTAGGACAGGGCGAGACCCAGTACTTC.

This clone was seen a single time. The genes are TRBV11-2 and TRBJ2-1, with D possibly TRBD2 on 5 matching bases. V lost 5 bases and J lost 6, with 14 bases in between. Germline V gene lookup returns CDR1 SGHAT and CDR2 FQNNGV. The CDR3 contains 14 residues. This CDR3 reads CASSPRGLFNEQFF. The CDR3 region has the DNA TGTGCCAGCAGCCCCCGGGGTCTCTTCAATGAGCAGTTCTTC.

The rearrangement joins TRBV30 to TRBJ1-1, with TRBD1 identical over 7 bases. The CDR3 has 16 residues. Germline trimming cut 5 bases from V and 0 bases from J; bases unmatched to any gene: 12. The germline CDR1 and CDR2 sequences are GTSNPN and SVGIG (reference sequence). CDR3 protein: CAWGTDNKPMNTEAFF. Here the CDR3 DNA reads TGTGCCTGGGGGACAGACAACAAGCCCATGAACACTGAAGCTTTCTTT.

This clone showed up just a few times. The chain carries TRBV24-1 and TRBJ2-1; 9 bases map to TRBD1. The V and J ends lost 4 bases and 8 bases, in that order; junction bases with no gene match: 8. Germline V CDR1 and CDR2: KGHDR, SFDVKD. There are 15 residues in the CDR3. The CDR3 reads CATSEGTGNGDEQFF. CDR3 DNA sequence: TGTGCCACCAGTGAGGGGACAGGGAATGGAGATGAGCAGTTCTTC.

This clone appeared a few times. The genes are TRBV7-2 and TRBJ2-7; possible D gene TRBD2, 6 bases. V lost 7 bases and J lost 0, with 10 bases in between. The germline CDR1 and CDR2 sequences are SGHTA and FQGNSA. CDR3 size: 13 residues. This chain's CDR3 is CASIGGNSYEQYF. In nucleotides, the CDR3 is TGTGCCAGCATTGGGGGGAACTCCTACGAGCAGTACTTC.

The chain joins TRBV19 to TRBJ1-2; 8 bases line up with TRBD1. The V gene's germline CDR1 is LNHDA and CDR2 SQIVND (reference sequence). This CDR3 has 13 amino acids. With V trimmed by 7 bases and J by 3 bases, 4 bases remained unmatched. The CDR3 reads CASTADRDYGYTF. Here the CDR3 DNA reads TGTGCCAGTACCGCGGACAGGGACTATGGCTACACCTTC.

This clone was observed many times. V gene TRBV11-2 combines with J gene TRBJ2-2, with a tentative D call TRBD1 (5 bases). Germline lookup yields CDR1 SGHAT and CDR2 FQNNGV. V was trimmed by 1 base and J by 1 base, leaving 10 bases between them. This CDR3 is 16 amino acids long. CDR3 sequence (DNA): TGTGCCAGCAGCTTAGGAAGGGGAAAGAACACCGGGGAGCTGTTTTTT. Translation: CASSLGRGKNTGELFF.

The rearrangement joins TRBV3-1 (or the pseudogene TRBV3-2) to TRBJ2-3; 11 nucleotides agree with TRBD2. Germline-derived CDR1 and CDR2 are LGHDT and YNNKEL (reference sequence). The CDR3 has 16 residues. With V trimmed by 2 bases and J by 4 bases, 5 bases remained unmatched. The CDR3 loop reads CASSQPGLAEADTQYF. The CDR3 DNA follows: TGTGCCAGCAGCCAACCGGGACTAGCGGAAGCAGATACGCAGTATTTT.

This clone turned up a few times. V gene TRBV19 combines with J gene TRBJ1-5; 8 positions match TRBD1. Germline CDR1 and CDR2: LNHDA and SQIVND (reference sequence). Germline trimming cut 7 bases from V and 1 base from J; bases unmatched to any gene: 9. The CDR3 covers 16 residues. The CDR3 is CASTRRQGTSNQPQHF. Here the CDR3 DNA reads TGTGCCAGTACCAGGAGACAGGGGACGAGCAATCAGCCCCAGCATTTT.

This clone was detected once. This chain connects TRBV6-5 to TRBJ2-4; TRBD2 agrees at 8 bases. This CDR3 spans 15 amino acids. V shed 8 bases, J shed 4 bases, and the junction held 10 bases outside the gene matches. Germline V lookup: CDR1 MNHEY, CDR2 SVGAGI. The CDR3 loop is CASLPGGGPKNIQYF. DNA for the CDR3: TGTGCCAGCCTTCCGGGCGGGGGGCCAAAAAACATTCAGTACTTC.

V and J are TRBV25-1 and TRBJ2-5; D gene ambiguous. V lost 3 bases to trimming and J lost 5 bases, with 10 bases between them. The CDR3 covers 13 residues. Germline lookup yields CDR1 MGHDK and CDR2 SYGVNS. The CDR3 loop reads CASSDSPRETQYF. Written as DNA, the CDR3 is TGTGCCAGCAGTGACAGCCCCAGGGAGACCCAGTACTTC.

This clone was observed a few times. The chain carries TRBV27 and TRBJ2-7; TRBD1 might be the D (5 bases). Germline CDR1 and CDR2: MNHEY and SMNVEV (reference sequence). Trimming pared 6 bases from V and 3 bases from J, leaving 18 bases between. The CDR3 is made up of 15 amino acids. The CDR3 bases are TGTGCCAGCAGGGGGATAGGGGTGTTTGGCTACGAGCAGTACTTC. It translates to CASRGIGVFGYEQYF.

The chain uses TRBV10-2 and TRBJ1-5, with D unclear. In germline, CDR1 is WSHSY, CDR2 SAAADI. The CDR3 consists of 12 residues. V shed 3 bases and J shed 7 bases, with 7 bases lying between them. DNA for the CDR3: TGCGCCAGCAGTGACGATGGCCAGCCCCAGCATTTT. Protein sequence: CASSDDGQPQHF.

V and J are TRBV9 and TRBJ2-7; 9 nucleotides match TRBD1. The CDR3 covers 15 residues. CDR1 is SGDLS, CDR2 YYNGEE, per germline. With 4 bases clipped from V and 0 bases from J, the junction kept 5 bases outside the gene matches. CDR3 loop: CASSPGQGSSYEQYF. The CDR3 DNA follows: TGTGCCAGCAGCCCCGGACAGGGGAGCTCCTACGAGCAGTACTTC.